Listed below are T cell receptor beta chains from one sample, sequenced in a study of blood T cell repertoires in COVID-19. The assay was immunoSEQ multiplex PCR, and TCRdb's table has in-frame clones only and misses some. The sample records around 140,000 clones, more than 85% being singletons. The source material was peripheral blood. These receptors originate from a man aged 55 to 69 with COVID-19, enrolled during active disease. Both conserved end residues are part of each CDR3. D genes are given only for firm matches. Clone sizes are given selectively: once, few, many, or a class where the clone is expanded.

V gene	clone size	J gene	D gene	CDR3 DNA	CDR3 protein
TRBV7-8	NA	TRBJ1-5	NA	TGTGCCAGCAGCTTCGCGGGAGAGGGCAATCAGCCCCAGCATTTT	CASSFAGEGNQPQHF
TRBV10-3	NA	TRBJ2-3	NA	TGTGCCATCAGTTCGGGGGGCCCTACAGATGCGCAGTATTTT	CAISSGGPTDAQYF
TRBV24-1	NA	TRBJ1-6	NA	TGTGCCACCAAGTGGGGCCCAGGGGTCGGGAATTCACCCCTCCACTTT	CATKWGPGVGNSPLHF
TRBV28	once	TRBJ1-2	NA	TGTGCCAGCAGTTTTAGAAGGGGAAATGGCTACACCTTC	CASSFRRGNGYTF
TRBV4-3	NA	TRBJ1-2	NA	TGCGCCAGCAGCCAAGATCGCAGCTATGGCTACACCTTC	CASSQDRSYGYTF
TRBV11-1	once	TRBJ1-6	NA	TGTGCCAGCAGCTTAGCGTCGGGTTCACCCCTCCACTTT	CASSLASGSPLHF
TRBV7-2	NA	TRBJ2-7	NA	TGTGCCAGCAGCTCCCCGAGCTCCTACGAGCAGTACTTC	CASSSPSSYEQYF
TRBV5-1	NA	TRBJ1-1	NA	TGCGCCAGCAGCTTGGGCCTGGAGTACACTGAAGCTTTCTTT	CASSLGLEYTEAFF
TRBV11-1	NA	TRBJ1-1	NA	TGTGCCAGCAGTCCCAGGGTAGGGAACACTGAAGCTTTCTTT	CASSPRVGNTEAFF
TRBV7-9	NA	TRBJ1-1	NA	TGTGCCAGCAGCCCTATGGGGCTACTCGCTGAAGCTTTCTTT	CASSPMGLLAEAFF
TRBV6-5	NA	TRBJ2-7	TRBD1	TGTGCCAGCAGTTACTCCCGGGACAGCTACGAGCAGTACTTC	CASSYSRDSYEQYF
TRBV7-9	once	TRBJ1-1	NA	TGTGCCAGCAGCCCCCTAATGGGACTGATCACTGAAGCTTTCTTT	CASSPLMGLITEAFF
TRBV5-1	NA	TRBJ2-7	NA	TGCGCCAGCAGCCATCAGGGGGGAACCCCGTCCTACGAGCAGTACTTC	CASSHQGGTPSYEQYF
TRBV27	NA	TRBJ2-7	NA	TGTGCCAGCAGTCCGAGGGGGACCTACGAGCAGTACTTC	CASSPRGTYEQYF
TRBV3-1/TRBV3-2	NA	TRBJ1-3	NA	TGTGCCAGCAGCACCCTTGACAGGCTCTCTGGAAACACCATATATTTT	CASSTLDRLSGNTIYF
TRBV29-1	NA	TRBJ1-2	TRBD1	TGCAGCGCCGGGACAGGGGGCGCCTATGGCTACACCTTC	CSAGTGGAYGYTF
TRBV12-3/TRBV12-4	NA	TRBJ2-7	NA	TGTGCCAGCAGTTTAGGGGGACTTCCATCCTTC	CASSLGGLPSF
TRBV10-3	NA	TRBJ1-3	NA	TGTGCCATCAGTGATTTCTTTACACAGGCCCCTCTGGGAAACACCATATATTTT	CAISDFFTQAPLGNTIYF
TRBV5-5	once	TRBJ1-2	TRBD1	TGTGCCAGCAGCTTGGGGACAGGGGCCCCCCGTGGAGGCTACACCTTC	CASSLGTGAPRGGYTF
TRBV7-2	NA	TRBJ2-3	TRBD2	TGTGCCAGCAGCTTAGCAGCGGGGGGGCCCGACGCAGATACGCAGTATTTT	CASSLAAGGPDADTQYF
TRBV3-1/TRBV3-2	once	TRBJ2-1	TRBD2	TGTGCCAGCAGCCAACGAGCGGGAACCAAGAGAAATGAGCAGTTCTTC	CASSQRAGTKRNEQFF
TRBV10-1	NA	TRBJ2-1	TRBD2	TGCGCCAGCAGTGGGGCTAGCGGGGGACCCTACAATGAGCAGTTCTTC	CASSGASGGPYNEQFF
TRBV11-3	NA	TRBJ2-2	NA	TGTGCCAGCAGCTTATCAGGGGACGGGGAGCTGTTTTTT	CASSLSGDGELFF
TRBV5-4	NA	TRBJ1-2	NA	TGTGCCAGCAGCTCTAAAACGGGGAGCTATGGCTACACCTTC	CASSSKTGSYGYTF
TRBV5-1	NA	TRBJ2-3	TRBD2	TGCGCCAGCAGGCTTGGAGGCGGGGGGGCCGAGGATACGCAGTATTTT	CASRLGGGGAEDTQYF
TRBV30	NA	TRBJ1-2	TRBD1	TGTGCCTGGGCCGGGACCGGGACAGGCTCTGGCTACACCTTC	CAWAGTGTGSGYTF
TRBV5-4	NA	TRBJ2-5	NA	TGTGCCAGCAGCATACCGGGAGTCATTCAAGAGACCCAGTACTTC	CASSIPGVIQETQYF